One and the same sample provided the 16 T cell receptor beta chains below, sequenced in a study of PD-L1 blockade in urothelial cancer. The assay was immunoSEQ multiplex PCR, and TCRdb's table has in-frame clones only and misses some. The profile shows over 100,000 clones, around 93% of them singletons. The sample's time point: peripheral blood 6 weeks after treatment start. Sequenced material: PBMCs, taken around atezolizumab (anti-PD-L1) treatment. The receptors here all came from a man aged 55 to 70 with urothelial cancer.

The rearrangement joins TRBV2 to TRBJ2-1; TRBD2 is a possible D gene (6 bases). Germline assignment: CDR1 SNHLY and CDR2 FYNNEI. The ends were cut back, 4 bases at V and 3 bases at J, with 16 bases in the middle. The CDR3 covers 16 residues. The CDR3 region has the DNA TGTGCCAGCAGTGTTTCCCAAGCGGGCCTCTACAATGAGCAGTTCTTC. The encoded protein is CASSVSQAGLYNEQFF.

This sequence joins TRBV4-2 and TRBJ2-5, with 9 bases identical to TRBD1. This CDR3 contains 15 residues. V dropped 0 bases and J dropped 5; count of bases not matched to a gene: 4. The germline gives CDR1 LGHNA, CDR2 YNFKEQ. CDR3 DNA: TGTGCCAGCAGCCAAGACAGGGACAGGGTCGAGACCCAGTACTTC. Its protein is CASSQDRDRVETQYF.

The chain joins TRBV5-1 to TRBJ2-3; 9 bases map to TRBD2. V lost 6 bases to trimming and J lost 0 bases; unmatched junction nucleotides: 5. Germline V gene data show CDR1 as SGHRS and CDR2 as YFSETQ. The CDR3 runs 15 residues. The CDR3 region is CASTASGDSTDTQYF. For the CDR3, the DNA is TGCGCCAGCACGGCTAGCGGGGACAGCACAGATACGCAGTATTTT. Based on the CDR3 plus reference TRBV5-1 and TRBJ2-3, the full variable domain is KAGVTQTPRYLIKTRGQQVTLSCSPISGHRSVSWYQQTPGQGLQFLFEYFSETQRNKGNFPGRFSGRQFSNSRSEMNVSTLELGDSALYLCASTASGDSTDTQYFGPGTRLTVL.

This chain links TRBV7-2 with TRBJ2-3; 7 bases match TRBD2. In germline, CDR1 is SGHTA, CDR2 FQGNSA. V dropped 4 bases and J dropped 1; count of bases not matched to a gene: 2. The CDR3 extends over 14 amino acids. The CDR3 reads CASSSTSGTDTQYF. DNA of the CDR3: TGTGCCAGCAGCTCCACTAGCGGCACAGATACGCAGTATTTT. Looking up the rest from reference TRBV7-2 and TRBJ2-3 gives the full variable domain: GAGVSQSPSNKVTEKGKDVELRCDPISGHTALYWYRQSLGQGLEFLIYFQGNSAPDKSGLPSDRFSAERTGGSVSTLTIQRTQQEDSAVYLCASSSTSGTDTQYFGPGTRLTVL.

The chain couples TRBV29-1 to TRBJ1-1, with D possibly matching TRBD1 (5 bases). The CDR3 totals 12 residues. The germline V gene encodes CDR1 SQVTM and CDR2 ANQGSEA. Trimming took off 7 bases at V and 0 bases at J, with 9 bases between the two ends. The chain's CDR3 is CSGGGLNTEAFF. In DNA, the CDR3 is TGCAGCGGCGGGGGATTGAACACTGAAGCTTTCTTT.

V and J are TRBV23-1 and TRBJ2-7; tentative D call: TRBD1 (7 bases). TRBV23-1 is given ORF status, its function remaining uncertain. V lost 0 bases and J 2 bases, leaving 17 bases between the germline ends. CDR3 length: 17 residues. The CDR3 sequence: CASSQSGRGASAYEQYF. The CDR3 DNA sequence: TGCGCCAGCAGTCAATCAGGCAGGGGGGCTTCAGCCTACGAGCAGTACTTC.

V is TRBV28 and J is TRBJ2-3; TRBD2 aligns across 7 bases. The ends lost 7 bases at V and 0 bases at J; junction bases unmatched: 10. This CDR3 has 16 amino acids. Germline V gives CDR1 MDHEN, CDR2 SYDVKM. CDR3 loop: CASNDIGLVSTDTQYF. The CDR3 coding sequence is TGTGCCAGCAATGATATTGGACTAGTTAGCACAGATACGCAGTATTTT.

This clone has only a few counts. The chain links TRBV2 to TRBJ2-1; TRBD2 matches 9 bases. Germline loops: CDR1 SNHLY, CDR2 FYNNEI. The CDR3 has 15 residues. Trimming removed 1 base from V and 9 bases from J; junction bases left unmatched: 7. In nucleotides, the CDR3 is TGTGCCAGCAGTGAAGTTGGGACTAGCATGGGTGAGCAGTTCTTC. This sequence encodes CASSEVGTSMGEQFF.

The V gene is TRBV30, the J gene TRBJ2-3; perhaps TRBD1 as D (6 bases). The germline CDR1 and CDR2 sequences are GTSNPN and SVGIG (reference sequence). Trimming cost V 4 bases and J 0 bases, with 8 bases left between them. The CDR3 has 13 residues. CDR3: CAWTGASTDTQYF. CDR3 sequence (DNA): TGTGCCTGGACAGGGGCTAGCACAGATACGCAGTATTTT.

J is TRBJ2-5 and V is TRBV7-7, with a possible D match to TRBD1 (5 bases). V dropped 5 bases and J dropped 6 bases, with 16 bases sitting between them. In germline, CDR1 is SSHAT, CDR2 FNYEAQ (reference sequence). This CDR3 comprises 14 residues. CDR3 amino acids: CASSPRVQIQTQYF. CDR3 coding DNA: TGTGCCAGCAGCCCCAGGGTACAGATCCAGACCCAGTACTTC.

The gene calls are TRBV9 and TRBJ1-1, with D perhaps matching TRBD1 (5 bases). The CDR3 covers 13 residues. Germline assignment: CDR1 SGDLS and CDR2 YYNGEE. The V end lost 0 bases, the J end lost 11 bases, and 14 bases lay between the germline ends. The CDR3 coding sequence is TGTGCCAGCAGCGTAGCTACAGGAGGGCTTGCTTTCTTT. Its protein is CASSVATGGLAFF.

The chain links TRBV29-1 to TRBJ2-2; 7 bases agree with TRBD1. With 6 bases clipped from V and 5 bases from J, the junction kept 9 bases outside the gene matches. CDR1 is SQVTM and CDR2 is ANQGSEA in the germline V gene. The CDR3 runs 14 residues. The CDR3 DNA reads as TGCAGCGTCCTACAGGGGAGAGGGACCGGGGAGCTGTTTTTT. Translating it yields CSVLQGRGTGELFF.

This chain uses TRBV6-5 with TRBJ1-2; TRBD1 agrees at 10 bases. CDR3 length: 15 residues. Germline lookup yields CDR1 MNHEY and CDR2 SVGAGI. J was trimmed by 4 bases and V by 1 base; bases with no gene match: 3. The CDR3 DNA follows: TGTGCCAGCAGTTACTTTGACAGGGGGCCCTATGGCTACACCTTC. Residues: CASSYFDRGPYGYTF.

The chain is built from TRBV6-5 and TRBJ2-7, with no clear D. CDR1 is MNHEY, CDR2 SVGAGI, per germline. This CDR3 comprises 13 residues. V lost 7 bases to trimming and J lost 6 bases, with 16 bases between them. CDR3: CASTQRFRGEQYF. The CDR3, as DNA: TGTGCCAGCACCCAGAGGTTTAGAGGCGAGCAGTACTTC.

CDR3 bases: TGCGCCAGCAGCCAGGCCCGAGGCGGGGAGCTGTTTTTT. Encoded protein: CASSQARGGELFF. The chain employs TRBV4-1 and TRBJ2-2; D remains ambiguous. In germline, CDR1 is MGHRA, CDR2 YSYEKL. Trimming took off 3 bases at V and 7 bases at J, with 9 bases between the two ends. This CDR3 has 13 amino acids.

The chain recombines TRBV30 with TRBJ2-7; D is unresolved. V gave up 4 bases and J gave up 4 bases, with 11 bases separating them. CDR3 length equals 12 residues. Germline V gene lookup returns CDR1 GTSNPN and CDR2 SVGIG (reference sequence). Here the CDR3 reads CAWNLMAYEQYF. CDR3 in DNA: TGTGCCTGGAATCTGATGGCTTACGAGCAGTACTTC.